Presented here are 8 T cell receptor beta chains from one specimen sequenced in a study of T cells in Graves' hyperthyroidism and ophthalmopathy (dated by TCRdb to about 2019). Libraries were made using multiplex PCR. Sequencing instrument: Illumina HiSeq 2000. TCR beta CDR3 regions were amplified from RNA transcripts. The TCR CDR3 was subjected to a first round of RT-PCR using the HTBI primer set and the Qiagen OneStep RT-PCR kit. TCRdb reprocessed the public reads (quality trimming at Q25 with fastp, clone calling with MiXCR) and kept in-frame beta chains. One record per CDR3 amino acid sequence lists the most common genes and DNA. The sample table lists around 420,000 distinct CDR3 sequences, 15% to 18% of them with a count of one. Around 7.3% of the sample is held by the ten biggest clonotypes. The sequenced sample consisted of blood. All receptors derive from a woman between 18 and 30 years old with Graves' hyperthyroidism.

This clonotype was seen a handful of times. The rearrangement uses TRBV12-3 or TRBV12-4 and TRBJ2-1; D is perhaps TRBD1 (5 bases). Between the trimmed V and J ends, which lost 5 bases and 7 bases, there was a span of 18 bases. The CDR3 is 15 residues long. Written as DNA, the CDR3 is TGTGCCAGCAGTCCTGCTTTGTCTTCAGGGAATGAGCAGTTCTTC. Translating gives CASSPALSSGNEQFF.

The chain combines TRBV6-2 or TRBV6-3 with TRBJ2-7; 10 bases fit TRBD1. Germline-derived CDR1 and CDR2 are MNHEY and SVGEGT. The CDR3 totals 15 residues. Trimming took 7 bases from V and 1 from J; bases not matched to a gene: 7. CDR3 in amino acids: CASKVGQGPSYEQYF. The DNA of the CDR3 is TGTGCCAGCAAAGTGGGACAGGGGCCATCCTACGAGCAGTACTTC.

This chain uses TRBV12-3 or TRBV12-4 with TRBJ2-7; 14 positions agree with TRBD2. The junction had 2 bases not matched to a gene; V was cut back by 3 bases and J by 1 base. The CDR3 is 16 amino acids. CDR3 sequence reads: CASSFGLAGGSYEQYF. CDR3 nucleotides: TGTGCCAGCAGTTTTGGACTAGCGGGGGGTTCCTACGAGCAGTACTTC.

This rearrangement joins TRBV19 to TRBJ2-1; D ambiguous. The V end was cut by 0 bases, the J end by 4 bases, with 19 bases between. The CDR3 consists of 18 residues. Germline-derived CDR1 and CDR2 are LNHDA and SQIVND (reference sequence). Here the CDR3 DNA reads TGTGCCAGTAGTATAGATCTCTGGGATCCAGCCCTATACAATGAGCAGTTCTTC. Protein sequence: CASSIDLWDPALYNEQFF.

This clonotype was observed many times. This chain joins TRBV2 and TRBJ2-7; D is uncertain. The CDR3 loop spans 12 amino acids. The germline CDR1 and CDR2 sequences are SNHLY and FYNNEI. Trimming stripped 4 bases from V and 5 bases from J, with 9 bases between. CDR3: CASSVGGHEQYF. The CDR3 region has the DNA TGTGCCAGCAGTGTTGGCGGCCACGAGCAGTACTTC.

This chain connects TRBV4-1 to TRBJ2-3, with TRBD1 matching over 7 bases. The CDR3 consists of 15 residues. Germline V lookup: CDR1 MGHRA, CDR2 YSYEKL. V dropped 2 bases and J dropped 1; count of bases not matched to a gene: 3. CDR3 protein: CASSQQGQRTDTQYF. The CDR3 bases are TGCGCCAGCAGCCAACAGGGACAGCGCACAGATACGCAGTATTTT.

This clonotype was detected ten times or more. Mismatch with germline at one junction end may stem from a read error. The genes are TRBV3-1 and TRBJ2-1; D is possibly TRBD1 or TRBD2 (5 bases each). The CDR3 length is 14 residues. The germline gives CDR1 LGHDT, CDR2 YNNKEL (reference sequence). CDR3: CASSQGRGETEQFF. The CDR3, as DNA: TGTGCCAGCAGTCAAGGGCGAGGGGAAACTGAGCAGTTCTTC.

This clonotype was counted a few times. The chain uses TRBV10-3 and TRBJ2-3; 7 bases line up with TRBD1. Losses at the gene ends were 11 bases for V and 2 bases for J; bases not matched to a gene: 7. The germline V gene encodes CDR1 ENHRY and CDR2 SYGVKD. The CDR3 runs to 13 residues. CDR3 nucleotides: TGTGCCCTCCGAGGGGGCCCCACAGATACGCAGTATTTT. Translated: CALRGGPTDTQYF.